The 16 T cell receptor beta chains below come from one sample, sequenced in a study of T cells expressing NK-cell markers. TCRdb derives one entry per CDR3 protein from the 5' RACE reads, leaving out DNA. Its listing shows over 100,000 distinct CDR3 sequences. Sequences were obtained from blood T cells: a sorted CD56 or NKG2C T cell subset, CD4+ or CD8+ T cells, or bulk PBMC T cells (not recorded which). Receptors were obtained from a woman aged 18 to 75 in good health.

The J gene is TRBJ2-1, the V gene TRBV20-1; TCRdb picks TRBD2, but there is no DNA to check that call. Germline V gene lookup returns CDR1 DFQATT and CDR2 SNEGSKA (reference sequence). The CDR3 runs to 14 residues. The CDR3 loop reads CSAPGTSGYNEQFF.

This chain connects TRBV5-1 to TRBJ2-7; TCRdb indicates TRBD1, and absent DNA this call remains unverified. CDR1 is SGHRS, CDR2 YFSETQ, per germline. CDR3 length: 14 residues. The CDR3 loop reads CASSPRQGDYEQYF.

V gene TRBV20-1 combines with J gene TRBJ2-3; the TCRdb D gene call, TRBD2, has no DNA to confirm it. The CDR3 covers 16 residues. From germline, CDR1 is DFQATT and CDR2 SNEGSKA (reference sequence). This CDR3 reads CSAHGGLAPLTDTQYF.

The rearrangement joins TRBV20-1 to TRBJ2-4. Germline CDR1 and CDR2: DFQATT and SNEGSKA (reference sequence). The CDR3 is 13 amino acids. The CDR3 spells CSARDRRKNIQYF.

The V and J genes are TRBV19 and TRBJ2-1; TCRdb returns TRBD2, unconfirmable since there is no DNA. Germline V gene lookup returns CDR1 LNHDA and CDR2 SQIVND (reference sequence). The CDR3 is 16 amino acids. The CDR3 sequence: CASSINMAGAYNEQFF.

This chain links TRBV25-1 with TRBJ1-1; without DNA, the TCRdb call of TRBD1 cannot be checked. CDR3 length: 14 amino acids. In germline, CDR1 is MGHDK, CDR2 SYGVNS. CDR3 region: CASSEDWGYTEAFF.

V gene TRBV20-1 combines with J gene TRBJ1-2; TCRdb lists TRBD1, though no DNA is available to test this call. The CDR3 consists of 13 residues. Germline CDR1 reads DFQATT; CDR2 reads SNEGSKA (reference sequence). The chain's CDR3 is CSARSMGDYGYTF.

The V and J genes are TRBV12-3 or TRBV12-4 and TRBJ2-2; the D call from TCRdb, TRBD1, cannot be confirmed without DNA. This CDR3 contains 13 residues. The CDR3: CASSQGGTGELFF.

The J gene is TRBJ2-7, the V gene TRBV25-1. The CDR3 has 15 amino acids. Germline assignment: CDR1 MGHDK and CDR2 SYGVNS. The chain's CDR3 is CASSQFEQPPYEQYF.

The CDR3 loop is CASSPGLTSEQFF. This chain links TRBV7-7 with TRBJ2-1; as DNA is missing, the TRBD2 call by TCRdb cannot be tested. The CDR3 consists of 13 residues. Germline loops: CDR1 SSHAT, CDR2 FNYEAQ (reference sequence).

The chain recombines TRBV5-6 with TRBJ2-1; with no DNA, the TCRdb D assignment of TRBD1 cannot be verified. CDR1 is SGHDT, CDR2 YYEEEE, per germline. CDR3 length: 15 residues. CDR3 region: CASSYPLGNYNEQFF.

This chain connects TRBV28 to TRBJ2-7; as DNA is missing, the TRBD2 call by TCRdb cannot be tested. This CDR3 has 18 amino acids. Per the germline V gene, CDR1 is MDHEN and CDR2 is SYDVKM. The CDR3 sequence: CASSTGTSGRGSSYEQYF.

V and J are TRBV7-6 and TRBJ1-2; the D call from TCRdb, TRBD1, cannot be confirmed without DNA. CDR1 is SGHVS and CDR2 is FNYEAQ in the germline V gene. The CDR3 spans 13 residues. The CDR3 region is CASSSGESGGYTF.

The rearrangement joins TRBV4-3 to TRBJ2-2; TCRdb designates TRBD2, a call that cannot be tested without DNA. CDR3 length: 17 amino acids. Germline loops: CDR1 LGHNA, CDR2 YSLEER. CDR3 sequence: CASSQYSGGTNTGELFF.

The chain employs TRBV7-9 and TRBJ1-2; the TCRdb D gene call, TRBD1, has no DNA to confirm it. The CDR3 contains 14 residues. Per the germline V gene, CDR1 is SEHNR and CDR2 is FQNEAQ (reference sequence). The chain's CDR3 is CASSLGTGIYGYTF.

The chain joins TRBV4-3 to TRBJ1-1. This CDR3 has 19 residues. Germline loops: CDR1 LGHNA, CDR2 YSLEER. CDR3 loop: CASSQEGPGGSPAGTEAFF.